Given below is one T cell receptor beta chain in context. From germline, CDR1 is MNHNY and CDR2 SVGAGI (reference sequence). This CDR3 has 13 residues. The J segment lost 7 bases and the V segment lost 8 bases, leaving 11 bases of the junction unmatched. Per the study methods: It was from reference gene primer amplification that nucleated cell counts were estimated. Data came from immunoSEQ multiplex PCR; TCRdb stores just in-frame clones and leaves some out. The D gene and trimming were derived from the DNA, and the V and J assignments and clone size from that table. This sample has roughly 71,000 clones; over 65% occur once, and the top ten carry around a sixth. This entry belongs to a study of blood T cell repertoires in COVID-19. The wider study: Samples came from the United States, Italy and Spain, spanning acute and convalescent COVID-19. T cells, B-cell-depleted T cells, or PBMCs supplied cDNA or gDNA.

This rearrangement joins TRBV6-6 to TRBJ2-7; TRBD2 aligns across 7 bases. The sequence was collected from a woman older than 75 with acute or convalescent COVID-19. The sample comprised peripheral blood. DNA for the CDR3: TGTGCCAGCTGGGAGGACGCCGGGGGGGAGCAGTACTTC. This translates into CASWEDAGGEQYF.